The rows below give T cell receptor beta chains drawn from one sample of a study of control samples from healthy donors and cancer patients. Here immunoSEQ multiplex PCR was the method, and the copy in TCRdb shows in-frame clones only, minus some. The sample consists of some 130,000 clones, approximately 90% of them appearing once. The material sequenced was blood. The receptors come from a man aged 35-49 years in good health. Both conserved end residues are part of each CDR3.

>TRBJ2-3|TRBV19
CASSILGDTQYF
>TRBJ1-4|TRBV6-5
CASTQGHATNEKLFF
>TRBJ1-5|TRBV19
CASSMGQGGLGADQPQHF
>TRBJ2-7|TRBV6-5
CASRNPGTYEQYF
>TRBJ1-2|TRBV13
CASSLGGPRRDYGYTF
>TRBJ2-2|TRBV5-1
CASSWRGSNTGELFF
>TRBJ1-5|TRBV29-1
CSVSDPSGNQPQHF
>TRBJ1-5|TRBV18
CASSPPNQGLGPQHF
>TRBJ1-1|TRBV27
CASSFRALNTEAFF
>TRBJ2-3|TRBV5-6
CASRILRDTQYF
>TRBJ2-7|TRBV5-1
CASSGVGGSSSYEQYF
>TRBJ1-5|TRBV5-1
CASTTPGEGGRYSNQPQHF
>TRBJ1-4|TRBV25-1
CASSEDRGGEKLFF
>TRBJ2-7|TRBV29-1
CSVNGGGQGTKKQYF
>TRBJ1-5|TRBV6-5
CASGTGTGSNQPQHF
>TRBJ2-1|TRBV11-2
CASSFSASYNEQFF
>TRBJ2-5|TRBV5-4
CASSYGQGALETQYF
>TRBJ1-2|TRBV24-1
CATSLTGSHGYTF
>TRBJ1-6|TRBV24-1
CATSGGGNSPLHF
>TRBJ2-3|TRBV4-1
CASSQDAKVVGDSHTDTQYF
>TRBJ1-1|TRBV6-5
CASSGGSTTEAFF
>TRBJ2-1|TRBV5-5
CASSLEGSSYNEQFF
>TRBJ2-2|TRBV7-3
CASSLGRGGTGELFF
>TRBJ1-1|TRBV6-5
CASSSRTEAFF
>TRBJ1-1|TRBV10-3
CAIGKTGTANEAFF
>TRBJ2-2|TRBV18
CASSPNQGAGELFF
>TRBJ1-6|TRBV9
CASSGQGTAHNSPLHF
>TRBJ2-1|TRBV9
CASSETGVGEQFF
>TRBJ1-1|TRBV28
CASTGGGNEAFF
>TRBJ2-1|TRBV18
CASSPTSGGTNEQFF
>TRBJ1-5|TRBV2
CASSRETGDQPQHF
>TRBJ2-7|TRBV9
CASSVTGTSGSYEQYF
>TRBJ1-2|TRBV5-5
CASSLGANYGYTF
>TRBJ2-5|TRBV5-1
CASSLVWDSQETQYF
>TRBJ2-1|TRBV7-9
CASSLVAGDYNEQFF
>TRBJ1-5|TRBV14
CASSQWGVGGNQPQHF
>TRBJ1-1|TRBV6-6
CASGGDLWNTEAFF
>TRBJ1-1|TRBV19
CASIGPDVNTEAFF
>TRBJ1-2|TRBV15
CATSRAPRGGNYGYTF
>TRBJ1-6|TRBV27
CASSFYPRGYNSPLHF
>TRBJ1-4|TRBV5-4
CASSLGQATTNEKLFF
>TRBJ2-5|TRBV11-2
CASSLGLGTGEETQYF
>TRBJ2-1|TRBV18
CASSPKVGSSSYNEQFF
>TRBJ2-7|TRBV7-6
CASSLAAGTGHYEQYF
>TRBJ2-7|TRBV7-7
CASSLEAGPYYEQYF
>TRBJ1-1|TRBV7-9
CASRPKQGPTEAFF
>TRBJ1-5|TRBV6-5
CAAVGGAQNQPQHF
>TRBJ2-7|TRBV4-1
CASSQDPFSHTLYEQYF
>TRBJ1-1|TRBV29-1
CSVGYRVTEAFF
>TRBJ1-1|TRBV12-3/TRBV12-4
CASNLFMNTEAFF
>TRBJ2-1|TRBV11-2
CASSPASSYNEQFF
>TRBJ2-5|TRBV3-1/TRBV3-2
CASSPWRGNQETQYF
>TRBJ1-5|TRBV14
CASSQDRTVYSNQPQHF
>TRBJ2-2|TRBV7-3
CASSPRGIAAGELFF
>TRBJ2-1|TRBV14
CASSQGQGIFNEQFF
>TRBJ1-1|TRBV28
CASSLSRGGGGFF
>TRBJ2-3|TRBV5-1
CASSLESPYTDTQYF
>TRBJ2-5|TRBV7-2
CASSRSSGGAGETQYF
>TRBJ1-6|TRBV9
CASSTPGGSSPLHF